This is a list of T cell receptor beta chains from one sample in a study of T cells in Graves' hyperthyroidism and ophthalmopathy. TCRdb reprocessed the multiplex PCR reads with MiXCR, giving one entry per CDR3 protein. The sample shows about 300,000 distinct CDR3 sequences, 15% to 20% of them seen only once. The sample consisted of blood. All receptors come from a man aged 45-60 years with Graves' ophthalmopathy. CDR3s include the opening cysteine and the closing phenylalanine or tryptophan. A D gene is named only where the DNA matches it firmly. Only part of the rows carry a size: once, few, many, or a class if the clone is expanded.

v_call: TRBV5-1
d_call: NA
clone_size: NA
j_call: TRBJ1-5
cdr3_nt: TGCGCCAGCAGCTTGCTAGGGCTGGAGAATCAGCCCCAGCATTTT
cdr3_aa: CASSLLGLENQPQHF

v_call: TRBV27
d_call: NA
clone_size: NA
j_call: TRBJ2-3
cdr3_nt: TGTGCCAGCAGGCGGTCAGAATACACAGATACGCAGTATTTT
cdr3_aa: CASRRSEYTDTQYF

v_call: TRBV12-3/TRBV12-4
d_call: TRBD1
clone_size: NA
j_call: TRBJ2-7
cdr3_nt: TGTGCCAGCAGCGACTACGGGACAGCTTCCTACGAGCAGTACTTC
cdr3_aa: CASSDYGTASYEQYF

v_call: TRBV7-8
d_call: TRBD2
clone_size: NA
j_call: TRBJ2-7
cdr3_nt: TGTGCCAGCAGCCCCGGGACTAGCGGGAGCATGGACGAGCAGTACTTC
cdr3_aa: CASSPGTSGSMDEQYF

v_call: TRBV28
d_call: NA
clone_size: many
j_call: TRBJ1-2
cdr3_nt: TGTGCCAGCAGTTTCGGACACGGTCCCTATGGCTACACCTTC
cdr3_aa: CASSFGHGPYGYTF

v_call: TRBV2
d_call: NA
clone_size: many
j_call: TRBJ1-1
cdr3_nt: TGTGCCAGCAGTGATATGGTTGAAGCTTTCTTT
cdr3_aa: CASSDMVEAFF

v_call: TRBV6-5
d_call: NA
clone_size: few
j_call: TRBJ1-1
cdr3_nt: TGTGCCAGCAGTTACTCGTGGCAATGGACTGAAGCTTTCTTT
cdr3_aa: CASSYSWQWTEAFF

v_call: TRBV11-3
d_call: NA
clone_size: few
j_call: TRBJ1-1
cdr3_nt: TGTGCCAGCAGCCTTATTGGAGGGCAAGGTGAAATGAACACTGAAGCTTTCTTT
cdr3_aa: CASSLIGGQGEMNTEAFF

v_call: TRBV7-9
d_call: TRBD2
clone_size: many
j_call: TRBJ2-7
cdr3_nt: TGTGCCAGCAGCTTACCAGCGGGAGAGTCCTACGAGCAGTACTTC
cdr3_aa: CASSLPAGESYEQYF

v_call: TRBV6-2/TRBV6-3
d_call: TRBD1
clone_size: many
j_call: TRBJ1-5
cdr3_nt: TGTGCCAGCAGTTATTTGGGACAGGGGGCGCGGCAGCCCCAGCATTTT
cdr3_aa: CASSYLGQGARQPQHF

v_call: TRBV5-1
d_call: TRBD2
clone_size: many
j_call: TRBJ2-3
cdr3_nt: TGCGCCAGCAGCTTAGCGGGAGCGGAAGATACGCAGTATTTT
cdr3_aa: CASSLAGAEDTQYF

v_call: TRBV19
d_call: TRBD2
clone_size: many
j_call: TRBJ2-4
cdr3_nt: TGTGCCAGTACCGCGGGGGAGGTAAACATTCAGTACTTC
cdr3_aa: CASTAGEVNIQYF

v_call: TRBV5-1
d_call: NA
clone_size: NA
j_call: TRBJ1-3
cdr3_nt: TGCGCCAGCAGCGCCGGGACTGAGTTCTCTGGAAACACCATATATTTT
cdr3_aa: CASSAGTEFSGNTIYF

v_call: TRBV12-3/TRBV12-4
d_call: NA
clone_size: many
j_call: TRBJ1-1
cdr3_nt: TGTGCCAGCACCCTAAACACTGAAGCTTTCTTT
cdr3_aa: CASTLNTEAFF

v_call: TRBV5-1
d_call: TRBD1
clone_size: NA
j_call: TRBJ1-3
cdr3_nt: TGCGCCAGCAGCTCCCGGGACAGGAGCTCTGGAAACACCATATATTTT
cdr3_aa: CASSSRDRSSGNTIYF

v_call: TRBV27
d_call: NA
clone_size: few
j_call: TRBJ1-2
cdr3_nt: TGTGCCAGCAGTTTCCAGGCGGGGGGGACTCTCTACACCTTC
cdr3_aa: CASSFQAGGTLYTF

v_call: TRBV11-2
d_call: NA
clone_size: NA
j_call: TRBJ1-1
cdr3_nt: TGTGCCAGCAGCTCATACGGGAGGGGGAACACTGAAGCTTTCTTT
cdr3_aa: CASSSYGRGNTEAFF

v_call: TRBV10-3
d_call: NA
clone_size: few
j_call: TRBJ1-6
cdr3_nt: TGTGCCATCAGTGAGTCCTCTAATTCACCCCTCCACTTT
cdr3_aa: CAISESSNSPLHF

v_call: TRBV5-1
d_call: NA
clone_size: many
j_call: TRBJ1-3
cdr3_nt: TGCGCCAGCAGCTTGGAGGGGGATGGAAACACCATATATTTT
cdr3_aa: CASSLEGDGNTIYF

v_call: TRBV2
d_call: NA
clone_size: NA
j_call: TRBJ2-7
cdr3_nt: TGTGCCAGCAGACTTACCGGGACACCTAGTTACGAGCAGTACTTC
cdr3_aa: CASRLTGTPSYEQYF

v_call: TRBV30
d_call: NA
clone_size: many
j_call: TRBJ2-1
cdr3_nt: TGTGCCTGGAGTGTTAGCAGGAGCTACAATGAGCAGTTCTTC
cdr3_aa: CAWSVSRSYNEQFF

v_call: TRBV10-3
d_call: NA
clone_size: NA
j_call: TRBJ1-3
cdr3_nt: TGTGCCATCTCAGGGATCGCTGGAAACACCATATATTTT
cdr3_aa: CAISGIAGNTIYF